This TCR beta chain emerged from a study of blood T cell repertoires in COVID-19. Study-wide context: Specimens from acute and convalescent COVID-19 originated in the United States, Italy and Spain. Sample material is recorded as cDNA or gDNA derived from T cells, B-cell-depleted T cells, or PBMCs.

Original handling: Researchers report that nucleated cell counts were estimated from reference gene primer amplification. The data were produced by immunoSEQ multiplex PCR, yet TCRdb's version contains in-frame clones alone and is incomplete. V, J and clone size are those of that table, while D and trimming were read from the DNA. The data contain 90,000 to 100,000 clones, about four fifths of them singletons. The CDR3 is made up of 14 amino acids. Germline-derived CDR1 and CDR2 are MNHEY and SVGEGT. V was pared by 4 bases and J by 3 bases, with 11 bases between. J is TRBJ2-3 and V is TRBV6-2 or TRBV6-3, with TRBD1 as a possible D gene (6 bases). This TCR was recovered from a man in his sixties with acute or convalescent COVID-19. Sequenced: peripheral blood. The CDR3 reads CASSSPDRTDTQYF. For the CDR3, the DNA is TGTGCCAGCAGTTCGCCGGACAGAACAGATACGCAGTATTTT.